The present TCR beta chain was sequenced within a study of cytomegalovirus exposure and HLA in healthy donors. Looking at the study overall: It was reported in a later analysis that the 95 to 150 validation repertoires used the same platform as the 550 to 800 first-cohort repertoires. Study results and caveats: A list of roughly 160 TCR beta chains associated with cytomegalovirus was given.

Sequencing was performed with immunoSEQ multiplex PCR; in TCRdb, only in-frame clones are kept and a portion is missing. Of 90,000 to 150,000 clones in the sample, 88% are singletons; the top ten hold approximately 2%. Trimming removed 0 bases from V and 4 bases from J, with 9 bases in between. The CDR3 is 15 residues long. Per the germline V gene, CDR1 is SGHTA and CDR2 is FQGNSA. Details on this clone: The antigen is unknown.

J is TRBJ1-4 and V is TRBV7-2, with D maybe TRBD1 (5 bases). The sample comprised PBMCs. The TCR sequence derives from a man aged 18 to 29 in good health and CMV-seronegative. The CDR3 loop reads CASSLASRGNEKLFF. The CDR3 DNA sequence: TGTGCCAGCAGCTTAGCGTCTAGGGGTAATGAAAAACTGTTTTTT.